This entry describes one T cell receptor (beta chain). Produced via immunoSEQ multiplex PCR; TCRdb's table is partial and in-frame only. This sample yields 430,000 or so clones, of which 85% to 90% are seen a single time; roughly 0.87% belongs to the top ten. In Seattle, patients joined the study during active infection and were tracked longitudinally. The entry originates in a study of blood T cell repertoires in COVID-19. Across the whole study: T cells, B-cell-depleted T cells, or PBMCs supplied cDNA or gDNA.

V lost 4 bases to trimming and J lost 4 bases, with 8 bases between them. Germline values: CDR1 SGHTS, CDR2 YDEGEE. The CDR3 covers 12 residues. The J gene is TRBJ1-2, the V gene TRBV5-8; unclear D gene. The sequencing sample was made of peripheral blood. The sequence was obtained from a man younger than 35 with COVID-19, enrolled during active disease. The CDR3 spells CASSISGYGYTF. CDR3 bases: TGTGCCAGCAGCATCAGTGGCTATGGCTACACCTTC.